This T cell receptor beta chain was sequenced during a study of T-cell memory formation after mild COVID-19. CDR1 and CDR2 (germline): DFQATT, SNEGSKA (reference sequence). The CDR3 sequence is 16 residues long. V gave up 6 bases and J gave up 4 bases; unmatched junction bases: 16. Using constant-segment primers, 5'RACE produced TCR alpha and TCR beta cDNA libraries carrying sample barcodes and UMIs. TCRdb processed the 5' RACE reads anew with MiXCR; each CDR3 protein has one entry. The sample holds fewer than 650,000 distinct CDR3 sequences, around 15% seen once. The chain couples TRBV20-1 to TRBJ1-2; 8 bases line up with TRBD1. Sequenced input: PBMCs or a T cell subset sorted from them (not recorded which). This clonotype was obtained from an adult woman who had mild COVID-19 (a few samples of this study predate the infection). Cell type and time point are not known. CDR3 protein: CSAPALGQGKGYGYTF. The CDR3 DNA sequence: TGCAGTGCCCCGGCCCTTGGACAGGGAAAGGGCTATGGCTACACCTTC.